The 18 T cell receptor beta chains given below trace back to one sample, sequenced in a study of T cells in Graves' hyperthyroidism and ophthalmopathy. The TCR beta CDR3 regions underwent amplification using RNA transcripts as the source. First-round RT-PCR targeting the TCR CDR3 was performed with the HTBI primer set. TCRdb re-called the multiplex PCR reads through MiXCR, storing one row per CDR3 protein. The data contain around 390,000 distinct CDR3 sequences, around 13% of them singletons. The specimen sequenced was blood. The receptors were gathered from a woman aged 25 to 39 with Graves' ophthalmopathy.

There are many counts of this clonotype. The J gene is TRBJ2-5, the V gene TRBV18; 10 bases align to TRBD2. V lost 3 bases and J lost 4; bases outside the gene matches: 5. Germline V lookup: CDR1 KGHSH, CDR2 LQKENI. The CDR3 totals 15 residues. The chain's CDR3 is CASSPGLAAAETQYF. As DNA, the CDR3 is TGTGCCAGCTCACCCGGACTAGCGGCCGCAGAGACCCAGTACTTC.

This clonotype was picked up many times. The chain is built from TRBV20-1 and TRBJ1-2; TRBD1 might be the D (6 bases). Germline values: CDR1 DFQATT, CDR2 SNEGSKA (reference sequence). The V and J ends lost 7 bases and 6 bases respectively, with 21 bases between them. This CDR3 region has 14 residues. CDR3 DNA sequence: TGCAGTGTCAGGGGTCAGTTGACATGGGATGGCTACACCTTC. This encodes CSVRGQLTWDGYTF.

To note about this clonotype: A read error is possible here, since a much larger clone lies one base away. The chain uses TRBV30 and TRBJ2-7; D possibly uses TRBD1 or TRBD2 (6 bases each). The CDR3 runs to 17 residues. The germline CDR1 and CDR2 sequences are GTSNPN and SVGIG (reference sequence). CDR3 bases: TGTGCCCTTTTACCGGGGGCAGGGGCCCCCGTGCTGGGCGAGCAGTGCTTC. This encodes CALLPGAGAPVLGEQCF.

This clonotype has at least ten counts. This rearrangement joins TRBV11-2 to TRBJ1-6; D remains ambiguous. Per germline, CDR1 SGHAT and CDR2 FQNNGV. The CDR3 has 13 amino acids. V was cut by 6 bases and J by 10 bases, with 13 bases left in between. The CDR3 nucleotides read TGTGCCAGCAGGGCGTCGGGATCCTCACCCCTCCACTTT. This codes for CASRASGSSPLHF. Looking up the rest from reference TRBV11-2 and TRBJ1-6 gives the full variable domain: EAGVAQSPRYKIIEKRQSVAFWCNPISGHATLYWYQQILGQGPKLLIQFQNNGVVDDSQLPKDRFSAERLKGVDSTLKIQPAKLEDSAVYLCASRASGSSPLHFGNGTRLTVT.

The chain couples TRBV6-1 to TRBJ2-1, with D perhaps assigned TRBD1 or TRBD2 (5 bases each). There are 16 residues in the CDR3. Germline CDR1 is MNHNS and CDR2 is SASEGT. V was pared by 0 bases and J by 0 bases, with 9 bases between. The CDR3 DNA reads as TGTGCCAGCAGTGAAGCACGGGGCCTCTCCTACAATGAGCAGTTCTTC. It yields the protein CASSEARGLSYNEQFF.

This clonotype was seen only a few times. This sequence joins TRBV2 and TRBJ1-4, with a possible D match to TRBD1 (5 bases). The CDR3 is 14 amino acids. The V end lost 7 bases, the J end lost 6 bases, and 15 bases lay between the germline ends. Germline CDR1 and CDR2: SNHLY and FYNNEI. Here the CDR3 reads CASTPGLPDEKLFF. The CDR3 DNA sequence: TGTGCCAGCACCCCGGGACTCCCTGATGAAAAACTGTTTTTT.

This CDR3 reads CSARTSGESYNEQFF. DNA of the CDR3: TGCAGTGCTAGGACTAGCGGGGAGTCCTACAATGAGCAGTTCTTC. The V call is TRBV20-1, the J call TRBJ2-1, with 11 bases identical to TRBD2. CDR3 length: 15 amino acids. Germline V CDR1 and CDR2: DFQATT, SNEGSKA (reference sequence). Losses at the gene ends were 3 bases for V and 1 base for J; bases not matched to a gene: 2.

This clonotype was found many times. The chain couples TRBV20-1 to TRBJ2-1; TRBD2 matches at 10 bases. The germline gives CDR1 DFQATT, CDR2 SNEGSKA (reference sequence). The CDR3 extends over 13 amino acids. The V gene end was trimmed by 4 bases and the J gene end by 6 bases; junction bases not matched to a gene: 3. Here the CDR3 reads CSANSGGINEQFF. CDR3 sequence (DNA): TGCAGTGCTAATAGCGGGGGGATCAATGAGCAGTTCTTC.

Many counts were recorded for this clonotype. The chain uses TRBV3-1 and TRBJ2-5; 9 positions match TRBD1. V was clipped by 2 bases and J by 2 bases; unmatched bases: 3. The CDR3 runs 15 residues. Germline loops: CDR1 LGHDT, CDR2 YNNKEL (reference sequence). As DNA, the CDR3 is TGTGCCAGCAGCCAATGGGGACAGGGACAAGAGACCCAGTACTTC. As protein: CASSQWGQGQETQYF.

This clonotype was counted only a few times. The rearrangement uses TRBV7-3 and TRBJ2-7; D gene uncertain. Germline V CDR1 and CDR2: SGHTA, FQGTGA. The V gene lost 3 bases and the J gene lost 3 bases, with 9 bases spanning the gap. The CDR3 covers 13 residues. The CDR3 nucleotides are TGTGCCAGCAGCTTGGGGAATGACTACGAGCAGTACTTC. Translation: CASSLGNDYEQYF.

This clonotype was picked up many times. This rearrangement joins TRBV18 to TRBJ2-7; D uncertain. The CDR3 extends over 13 amino acids. V lost 3 bases, J lost 5 bases, and 11 bases lay in between. Germline V lookup: CDR1 KGHSH, CDR2 LQKENI. CDR3 loop: CASSPHREDEQYF. The DNA for the CDR3 is TGTGCCAGCTCACCTCACAGAGAGGACGAGCAGTACTTC.

The rearrangement joins TRBV7-3 to TRBJ2-1; D may be TRBD1 or TRBD2 (5 bases each). Germline values: CDR1 SGHTA, CDR2 FQGTGA. CDR3 length: 16 residues. V was pared by 0 bases and J by 3 bases, with 12 bases between. The CDR3 coding sequence is TGTGCCAGCAGCTTAACCGGGACCTTTGGCTACAATGAGCAGTTCTTC. Translated: CASSLTGTFGYNEQFF.

This clonotype appeared many times. The chain recombines TRBV6-1 with TRBJ1-2, with D uncertain. The CDR3 contains 13 residues. Germline V gene sequence: CDR1 MNHNS, CDR2 SASEGT. Deletions cut 2 bases from V and 4 bases from J, with 8 bases between. The CDR3 protein is CASSENQRYGYTF. The CDR3 DNA is TGTGCCAGCAGTGAAAACCAGCGCTATGGCTACACCTTC.

Notes on this clonotype: Because the CDR3's place on the DNA is in doubt, the DNA is left out and the CDR3 is given as listed by TCRdb. This chain links TRBV11-2 with TRBJ1-5; TRBD1 is the table's D call, not checked against the DNA. The CDR3 region is 24 residues in length, termini included. Germline CDR1 is SGHAT and CDR2 is FQNNGV. This CDR3 is CASSSYICSASAGTGGLSNQPQHF.

V gene TRBV18 combines with J gene TRBJ2-3; TRBD1 matches 8 bases. The CDR3 spans 14 residues. CDR1 is KGHSH and CDR2 is LQKENI in the germline V gene. Trimming at V came to 5 bases and at J to 6 bases, leaving 7 bases not matched to a gene. CDR3 protein: CASSRRQGFDTQYF. DNA of the CDR3: TGTGCCAGCTCAAGAAGACAGGGGTTTGATACGCAGTATTTT. The whole variable domain, filled in from reference TRBV18 and TRBJ2-3, reads NAGVMQNPRHLVRRRGQEARLRCSPMKGHSHVYWYRQLPEEGLKFMVYLQKENIIDESGMPKERFSAEFPKEGPSILRIQQVVRGDSAAYFCASSRRQGFDTQYFGPGTRLTVL.

The chain recombines TRBV11-2 with TRBJ2-5; 7 bases map to TRBD1. Trimming at V came to 4 bases and at J to 1 base, leaving 6 bases not matched to a gene. The CDR3 is 15 residues long. Germline lookup yields CDR1 SGHAT and CDR2 FQNNGV. The chain's CDR3 is CASSSLTGPQETQYF. In nucleotides, the CDR3 is TGTGCCAGCAGCTCCCTGACAGGGCCCCAAGAGACCCAGTACTTC.

In its sample, this clonotype was seen many times. J is TRBJ2-4 and V is TRBV18, with D possibly TRBD2 on 6 matching bases. There are 17 residues in the CDR3. Germline lookup yields CDR1 KGHSH and CDR2 LQKENI. Trimming stripped 0 bases from V and 1 base from J, with 13 bases between. The CDR3 DNA reads TGTGCCAGCTCACCACCGCGGGGTGGAGAGGCCAAAAACATTCAGTACTTC. Amino acid sequence: CASSPPRGGEAKNIQYF.

The sample holds many counts of this clonotype. The genes are TRBV28 and TRBJ2-7, with a weak D call TRBD2 (6 bases). The CDR3 has 13 residues. The V and J ends lost 4 bases and 4 bases respectively, with 11 bases between them. The germline V gene has CDR1 MDHEN and CDR2 SYDVKM. The CDR3 nucleotides read TGTGCCAGCAGTTACGGACGGGGGTACGAGCAGTACTTC. Its translation is CASSYGRGYEQYF.